The entry below gives a single T cell receptor (beta chain) sequence along with its context. Its antigen remains unidentified. The data stem from a study of beta chain features in type 1 diabetes. The study's findings and limits: Among patients with Type 1 diabetes, TCRB CDR3s were moderately but significantly shorter in every one of the four CD4+ subsets. A definitive answer on HLA type influencing TCRB rearrangement was not reached here. Sampled from patients, naive, central memory and Treg TCRB repertoires appeared more similar than those sampled from healthy donors.

Germline trimming cut 8 bases from V and 3 bases from J; bases unmatched to any gene: 7. Germline V CDR1 and CDR2: LNHDA, SQIVND (reference sequence). The CDR3 extends over 15 amino acids. Expressed TCRB transcripts were sequenced because the isolated RNA had all been reverse transcribed beforehand. The assay was immunoSEQ multiplex PCR, and TCRdb's table has in-frame clones only and misses some. Of hundreds of thousands of clones in the sample, roughly an eighth were seen once. The source of this sequence is a man aged 18-30 years with type 1 diabetes. The sequenced sample was naive CD4+ T cells from blood. This rearrangement joins TRBV19 to TRBJ2-1, with 10 nucleotides matching TRBD2. CDR3: CASQVGLADYNEQFF. As DNA, the CDR3 is TGTGCCAGTCAAGTCGGACTAGCGGACTACAATGAGCAGTTCTTC.